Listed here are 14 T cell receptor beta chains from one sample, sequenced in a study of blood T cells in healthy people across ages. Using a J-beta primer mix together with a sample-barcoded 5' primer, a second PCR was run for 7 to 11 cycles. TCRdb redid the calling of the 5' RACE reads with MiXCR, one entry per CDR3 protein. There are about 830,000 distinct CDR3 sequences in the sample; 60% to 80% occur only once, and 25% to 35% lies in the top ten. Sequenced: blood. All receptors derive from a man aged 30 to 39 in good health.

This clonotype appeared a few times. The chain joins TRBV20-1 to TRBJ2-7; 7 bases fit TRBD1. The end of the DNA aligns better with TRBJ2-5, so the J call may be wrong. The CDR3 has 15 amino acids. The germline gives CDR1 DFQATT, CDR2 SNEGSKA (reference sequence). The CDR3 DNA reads TGCAGTGCTAGAGATCAAGGGACAGCGAGGGGGACCCAGTACTTC. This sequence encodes CSARDQGTARGTQYF.

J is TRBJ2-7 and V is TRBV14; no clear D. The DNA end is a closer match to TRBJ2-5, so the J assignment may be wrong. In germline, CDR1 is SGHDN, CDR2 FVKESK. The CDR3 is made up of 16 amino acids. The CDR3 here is CASSQPTRAVKETQYF. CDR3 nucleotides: TGTGCCAGCAGCCAACCAACACGAGCTGTGAAAGAGACCCAGTACTTC.

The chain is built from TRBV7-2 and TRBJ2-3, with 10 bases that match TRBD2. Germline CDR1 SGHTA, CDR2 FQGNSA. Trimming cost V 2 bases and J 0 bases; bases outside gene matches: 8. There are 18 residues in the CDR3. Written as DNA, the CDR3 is TGTGCCAGCAGCTTACGGCATAGCGGGGGGCCTAGCACAGATACGCAGTATTTT. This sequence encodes CASSLRHSGGPSTDTQYF.

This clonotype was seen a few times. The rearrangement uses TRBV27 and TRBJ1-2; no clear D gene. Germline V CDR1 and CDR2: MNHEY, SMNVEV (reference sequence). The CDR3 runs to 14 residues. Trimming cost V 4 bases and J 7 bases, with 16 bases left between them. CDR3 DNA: TGTGCCAGCAGTTCACCCTCAAGATTCCGTGGCTACACCTTC. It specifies CASSSPSRFRGYTF.

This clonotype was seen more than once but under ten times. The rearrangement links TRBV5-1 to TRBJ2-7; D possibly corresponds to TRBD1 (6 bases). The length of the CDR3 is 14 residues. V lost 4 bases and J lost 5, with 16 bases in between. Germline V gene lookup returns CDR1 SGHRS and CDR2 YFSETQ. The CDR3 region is CASSVPGTTNEQYF. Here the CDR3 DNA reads TGCGCCAGCAGCGTCCCCGGGACAACCAACGAGCAGTACTTC.

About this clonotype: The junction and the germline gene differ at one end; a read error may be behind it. The CDR3 here is CAVRASGGNNEQFF. In DNA, the CDR3 is TGTGCCGTCAGGGCTAGCGGGGGGAACAATGAGCAGTTCTTC. The chain carries TRBV10-3 and TRBJ2-1; 11 bases align to TRBD2. The CDR3 has 14 amino acids. Germline CDR1 and CDR2: ENHRY and SYGVKD.

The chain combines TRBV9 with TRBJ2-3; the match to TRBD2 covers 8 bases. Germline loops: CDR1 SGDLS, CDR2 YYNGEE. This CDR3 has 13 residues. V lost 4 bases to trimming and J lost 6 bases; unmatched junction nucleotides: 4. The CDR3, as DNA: TGTGCCAGCAGCCCGCGACTAGCGGATACGCAGTATTTT. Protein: CASSPRLADTQYF.

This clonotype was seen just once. CDR3 loop: CASSQGRINQPQHF. DNA for the CDR3: TGTGCCAGCAGCCAGGGACGGATCAATCAGCCCCAGCATTTT. J is TRBJ1-5 and V is TRBV7-9; D is possibly TRBD1 (5 bases). Germline CDR1 is SEHNR and CDR2 is FQNEAQ (reference sequence). Trimming pared 5 bases from V and 3 bases from J, leaving 11 bases between. The length of the CDR3 is 14 residues.

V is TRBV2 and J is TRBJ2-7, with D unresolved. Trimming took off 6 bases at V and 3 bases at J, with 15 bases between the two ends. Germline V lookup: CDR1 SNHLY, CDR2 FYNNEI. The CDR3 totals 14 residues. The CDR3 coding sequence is TGTGCCAGCAGCGCCGCCCAGGAGCACTACGAGCAGTACTTC. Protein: CASSAAQEHYEQYF.

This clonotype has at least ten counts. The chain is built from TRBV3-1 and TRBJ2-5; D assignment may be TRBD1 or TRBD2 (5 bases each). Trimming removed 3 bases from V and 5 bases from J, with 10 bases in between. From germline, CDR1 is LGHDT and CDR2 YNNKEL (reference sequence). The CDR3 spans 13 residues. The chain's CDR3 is CASSHLGVETQYF. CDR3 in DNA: TGTGCCAGCAGCCATCTGGGGGTGGAGACCCAGTACTTC.

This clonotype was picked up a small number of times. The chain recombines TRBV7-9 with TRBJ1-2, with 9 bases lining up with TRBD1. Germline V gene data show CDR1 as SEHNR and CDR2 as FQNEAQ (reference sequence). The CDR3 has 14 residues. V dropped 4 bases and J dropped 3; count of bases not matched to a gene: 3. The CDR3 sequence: CASSSGTGYYGYTF. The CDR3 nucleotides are TGTGCCAGCAGCTCGGGGACAGGGTACTATGGCTACACCTTC.

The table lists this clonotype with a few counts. The CDR3 sequence: CATSRDRGNEQFF. The CDR3 nucleotides read TGTGCCACCAGCAGAGATAGAGGAAATGAGCAGTTCTTC. The chain combines TRBV15 with TRBJ2-1; no reliable D call. The V and J ends lost 0 bases and 7 bases respectively, with 7 bases between them. The CDR3 has 13 residues. CDR1 LNHNV and CDR2 YYDKDF come from the germline V gene (reference sequence).

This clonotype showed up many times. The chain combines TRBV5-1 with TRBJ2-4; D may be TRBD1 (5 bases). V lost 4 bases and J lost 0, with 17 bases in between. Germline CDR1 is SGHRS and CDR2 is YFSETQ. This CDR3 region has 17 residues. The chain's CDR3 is CASSPDRQFTAKNIQYF. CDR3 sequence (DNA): TGCGCCAGCAGCCCCGACCGACAGTTTACAGCCAAAAACATTCAGTACTTC.

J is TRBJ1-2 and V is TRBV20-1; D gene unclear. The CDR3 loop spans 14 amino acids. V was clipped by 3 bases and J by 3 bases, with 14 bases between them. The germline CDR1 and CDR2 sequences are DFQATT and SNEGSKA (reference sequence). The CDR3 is CSARDLRAHYGYTF. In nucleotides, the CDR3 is TGCAGTGCTAGGGACCTTAGGGCACACTATGGCTACACCTTC.